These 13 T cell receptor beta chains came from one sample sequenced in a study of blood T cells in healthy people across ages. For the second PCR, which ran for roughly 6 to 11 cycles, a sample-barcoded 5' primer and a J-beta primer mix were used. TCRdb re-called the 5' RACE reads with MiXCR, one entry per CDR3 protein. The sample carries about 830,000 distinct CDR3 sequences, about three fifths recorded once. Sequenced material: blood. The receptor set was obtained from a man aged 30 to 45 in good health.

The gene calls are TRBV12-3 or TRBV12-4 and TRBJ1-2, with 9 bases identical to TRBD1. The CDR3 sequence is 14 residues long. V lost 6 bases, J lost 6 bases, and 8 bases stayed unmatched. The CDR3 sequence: CASRLGGTGNGYTF. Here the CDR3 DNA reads TGTGCCAGCAGGCTTGGAGGGACAGGGAATGGCTACACCTTC.

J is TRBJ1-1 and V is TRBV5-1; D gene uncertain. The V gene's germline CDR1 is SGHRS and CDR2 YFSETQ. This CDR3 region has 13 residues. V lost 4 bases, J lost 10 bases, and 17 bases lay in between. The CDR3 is CASSPGEWGGAFF. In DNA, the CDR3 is TGCGCCAGCAGCCCCGGGGAGTGGGGAGGAGCTTTCTTT.

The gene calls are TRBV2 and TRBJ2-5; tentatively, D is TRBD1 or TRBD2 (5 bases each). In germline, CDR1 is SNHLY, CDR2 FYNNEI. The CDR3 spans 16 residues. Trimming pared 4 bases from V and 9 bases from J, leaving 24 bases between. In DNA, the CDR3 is TGTGCCAGCAGTGGGTCCTCCAGGGTGGTAGGGAGCCCCCAGTACTTC. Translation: CASSGSSRVVGSPQYF.

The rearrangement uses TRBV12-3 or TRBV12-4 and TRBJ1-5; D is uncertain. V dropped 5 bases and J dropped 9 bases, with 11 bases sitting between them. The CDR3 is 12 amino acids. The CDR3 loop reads CASSGPAGPQHF. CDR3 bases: TGTGCCAGCAGTGGACCTGCAGGGCCCCAGCATTTT.

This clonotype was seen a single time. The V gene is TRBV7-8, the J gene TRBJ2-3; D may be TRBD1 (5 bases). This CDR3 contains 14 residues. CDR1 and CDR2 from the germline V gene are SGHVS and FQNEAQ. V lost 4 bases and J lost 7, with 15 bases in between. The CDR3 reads CASSYDQGKNTQYF. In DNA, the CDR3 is TGTGCCAGCAGCTATGACCAGGGAAAAAATACGCAGTATTTT.

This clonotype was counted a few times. This CDR3 is CSARGLDRGFTNYGYTF. CDR3 coding DNA: TGCAGTGCTAGGGGCCTTGACAGGGGATTTACGAACTATGGCTACACCTTC. The J gene is TRBJ1-2, the V gene TRBV20-1, with 8 bases lining up with TRBD1. CDR1 is DFQATT, CDR2 SNEGSKA, per germline (reference sequence). The length of the CDR3 is 17 residues. V shed 3 bases, J shed 2 bases, and the junction held 14 bases outside the gene matches.

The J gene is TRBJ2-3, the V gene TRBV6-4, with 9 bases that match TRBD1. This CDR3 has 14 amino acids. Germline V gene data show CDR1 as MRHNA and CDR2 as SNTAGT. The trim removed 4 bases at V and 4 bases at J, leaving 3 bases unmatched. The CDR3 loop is CASSGTGGADTQYF. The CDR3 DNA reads TGTGCCAGCAGTGGAACAGGGGGCGCAGATACGCAGTATTTT.

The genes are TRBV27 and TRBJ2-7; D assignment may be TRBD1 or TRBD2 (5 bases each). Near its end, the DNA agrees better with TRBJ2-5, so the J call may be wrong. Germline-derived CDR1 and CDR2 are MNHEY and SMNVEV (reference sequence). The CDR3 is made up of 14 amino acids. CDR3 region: CASSHQGEQETQYF. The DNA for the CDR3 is TGTGCCAGCAGTCACCAGGGAGAACAAGAGACCCAGTACTTC.

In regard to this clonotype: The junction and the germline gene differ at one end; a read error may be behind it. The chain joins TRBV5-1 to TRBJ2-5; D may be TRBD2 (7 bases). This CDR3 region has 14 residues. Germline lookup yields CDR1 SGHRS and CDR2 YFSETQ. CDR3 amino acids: CASSLGGGEETQYF. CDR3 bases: TGTGCCAGCAGTTTAGGGGGGGGAGAAGAGACCCAGTACTTC.

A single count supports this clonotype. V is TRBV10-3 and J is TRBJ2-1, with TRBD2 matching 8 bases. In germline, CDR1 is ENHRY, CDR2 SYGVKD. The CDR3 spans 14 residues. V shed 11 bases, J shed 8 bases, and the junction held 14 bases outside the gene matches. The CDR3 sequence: CAARGGSGGDEQFF. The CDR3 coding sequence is TGTGCCGCCCGGGGGGGATCCGGCGGGGATGAGCAGTTCTTC.

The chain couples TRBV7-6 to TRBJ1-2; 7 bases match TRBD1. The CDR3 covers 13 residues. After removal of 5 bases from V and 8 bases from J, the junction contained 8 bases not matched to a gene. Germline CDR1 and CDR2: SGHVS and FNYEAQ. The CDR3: CASSLETGRGYTF. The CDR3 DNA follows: TGTGCCAGCAGCCTAGAGACAGGGCGAGGCTACACCTTC.

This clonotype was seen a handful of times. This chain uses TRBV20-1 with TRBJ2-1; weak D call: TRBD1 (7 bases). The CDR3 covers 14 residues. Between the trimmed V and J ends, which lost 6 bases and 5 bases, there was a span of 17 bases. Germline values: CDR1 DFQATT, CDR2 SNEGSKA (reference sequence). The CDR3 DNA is TGCAGTGCCAACTCCGGGGGACAGCACAATGAGCAGTTCTTC. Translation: CSANSGGQHNEQFF.

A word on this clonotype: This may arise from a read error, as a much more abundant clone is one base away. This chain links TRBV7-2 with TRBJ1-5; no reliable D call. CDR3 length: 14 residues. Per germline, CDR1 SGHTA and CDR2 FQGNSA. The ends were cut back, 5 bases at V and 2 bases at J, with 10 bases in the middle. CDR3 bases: TGTGCCAGCAGCGCAAGGATGGGCAATCAGCCCCAGCATTTT. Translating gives CASSARMGNQPQHF. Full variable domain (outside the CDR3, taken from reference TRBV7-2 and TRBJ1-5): GAGVSQSPSNKVTEKGKDVELRCDPISGHTALYWYRQSLGQGLEFLIYFQGNSAPDKSGLPSDRFSAERTGGSVSTLTIQRTQQEDSAVYLCASSARMGNQPQHFGDGTRLSIL.